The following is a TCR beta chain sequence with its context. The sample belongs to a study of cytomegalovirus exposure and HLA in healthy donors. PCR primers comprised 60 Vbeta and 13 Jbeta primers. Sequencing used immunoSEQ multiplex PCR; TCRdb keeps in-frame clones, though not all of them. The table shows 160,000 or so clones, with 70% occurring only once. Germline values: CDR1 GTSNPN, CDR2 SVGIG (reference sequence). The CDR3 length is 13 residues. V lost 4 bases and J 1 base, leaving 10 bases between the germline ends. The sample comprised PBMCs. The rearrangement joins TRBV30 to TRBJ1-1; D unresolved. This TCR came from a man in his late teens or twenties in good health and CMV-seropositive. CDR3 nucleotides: TGTGCCTGGATGGGCAGCGGGAACACTGAAGCTTTCTTT. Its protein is CAWMGSGNTEAFF.